A single sample is the source of the 10 T cell receptor beta chains below, sequenced in a study of T cell responses to AZD1222 COVID-19 vaccine. Assay: immunoSEQ multiplex PCR; the TCRdb copy retains only in-frame clones and omits some. Of about 180,000 clones in the sample, 85% to 90% were seen once. Sample: peripheral blood, taken on day 0 of AZD1222 vaccination. The receptors derive from an adult in good health.

The chain recombines TRBV9 with TRBJ2-7, with D possibly matching TRBD2 (6 bases). There are 14 residues in the CDR3. The V and J ends lost 1 base and 1 base respectively, with 9 bases between them. Germline lookup yields CDR1 SGDLS and CDR2 YYNGEE. CDR3 bases: TGTGCCAGCAGCGTACAGGACTATTCCTACGAGCAGTACTTC. This sequence encodes CASSVQDYSYEQYF.

The CDR3 DNA follows: TGTGCCAGCAGCGGTTGGGGACTACCCAGCAATGAGCAGTTCTTC. This translates into CASSGWGLPSNEQFF. The chain couples TRBV9 to TRBJ2-1; 7 bases line up with TRBD2. Germline values: CDR1 SGDLS, CDR2 YYNGEE. V gave up 3 bases and J gave up 6 bases; unmatched junction bases: 9. CDR3 length equals 15 residues.

This chain uses TRBV6-5 with TRBJ2-5; tentative D call: TRBD2 (5 bases). This CDR3 has 13 residues. The germline gives CDR1 MNHEY, CDR2 SVGAGI. Trimming stripped 6 bases from V and 5 bases from J, with 13 bases between. The CDR3 nucleotides are TGTGCCAGCAGCCCCGTACTAGGGGAGACCCAGTACTTC. Its protein product is CASSPVLGETQYF.

CDR3 in DNA: TGTGCCAGCAGCGCAGTCAGGGATCAGCCCCAGCATTTT. This gives the protein CASSAVRDQPQHF. The V gene is TRBV2, the J gene TRBJ1-5, with D possibly TRBD1 on 5 matching bases. Per the germline V gene, CDR1 is SNHLY and CDR2 is FYNNEI. Trimming left V 6 bases short and J 5 bases short, with 11 bases between. CDR3 length: 13 amino acids.

This clone showed up just once. The identical CDR3 is also encoded by other nucleotide sequences in the sample. The V and J genes are TRBV7-9 and TRBJ2-1; D is perhaps TRBD1 (5 bases). Germline assignment: CDR1 SEHNR and CDR2 FQNEAQ (reference sequence). Between the trimmed V and J ends, which lost 5 bases and 7 bases, there was a span of 9 bases. CDR3 length: 12 amino acids. In DNA form, the CDR3 reads TGTGCCAGCAGCCCCAGGGTAAATGAGCAGTTCTTC. It encodes CASSPRVNEQFF. Full variable domain (outside the CDR3, taken from reference TRBV7-9 and TRBJ2-1): DTGVSQNPRHKITKRGQNVTFRCDPISEHNRLYWYRQTLGQGPEFLTYFQNEAQLEKSRLLSDRFSAERPKGSFSTLEIQRTEQGDSAMYLCASSPRVNEQFFGPGTRLTVL.

The chain employs TRBV9 and TRBJ2-3; D is undetermined. CDR3 size: 13 residues. Germline V gene sequence: CDR1 SGDLS, CDR2 YYNGEE. The germline V and J ends were trimmed by 3 bases and 0 bases, with 5 bases remaining between them. The CDR3 loop reads CASSAGSTDTQYF. As DNA, the CDR3 is TGTGCCAGCAGCGCGGGTAGCACAGATACGCAGTATTTT.

The chain links TRBV18 to TRBJ2-7; D is ambiguous. The CDR3 consists of 16 residues. V shed 3 bases and J shed 2 bases, with 17 bases lying between them. Germline loops: CDR1 KGHSH, CDR2 LQKENI. The CDR3 reads CASSPGTFNRAYEQYV. DNA of the CDR3: TGTGCCAGCTCACCGGGCACCTTCAACCGTGCCTACGAGCAGTACGTC.

The rearrangement joins TRBV11-2 to TRBJ1-2; 8 nucleotides line up with TRBD1. The V and J ends lost 5 bases and 3 bases, in that order; junction bases with no gene match: 8. CDR1 SGHAT and CDR2 FQNNGV come from the germline V gene. The CDR3 covers 15 residues. CDR3 region: CASSDHTDRDYGYTF. The CDR3 nucleotides read TGTGCCAGCAGCGACCACACGGACAGGGACTATGGCTACACCTTC.

This rearrangement joins TRBV19 to TRBJ1-5, with 12 bases identical to TRBD1. The CDR3 is 15 residues long. Trimming took 11 bases from V and 2 from J; bases not matched to a gene: 7. CDR1 is LNHDA, CDR2 SQIVND, per germline (reference sequence). The CDR3 nucleotides read TGTGCCTCCGGGACAGGGGGCAGGGGCAATCAGCCCCAGCATTTT. This translates into CASGTGGRGNQPQHF.

J is TRBJ2-3 and V is TRBV27; D may match TRBD1 or TRBD2 (5 bases each). V was pared by 3 bases and J by 4 bases, with 26 bases between. The length of the CDR3 is 19 residues. Germline CDR1 MNHEY, CDR2 SMNVEV (reference sequence). The CDR3 is CASSFSAPGRGQGADTQYF. The CDR3 nucleotides read TGTGCCAGCAGTTTTAGCGCCCCGGGACGTGGGCAGGGCGCAGATACGCAGTATTTT.